The source of this TCR beta chain is a study of blood T cells in healthy people across ages. Study results and limitations: The donors' CMV status was not determined, possibly confounding changes in expanded clonotypes.

Alongside a J-beta primer mix, a sample-barcoded 5' primer served in a second PCR lasting about 7 to 11 cycles. Via MiXCR, TCRdb re-called the 5' RACE reads, giving one row per CDR3 protein. The sample lists 1.5 million to 2 million distinct CDR3 sequences, about 31% occurring once. As for this clonotype: Its target is unknown.

The TCR was taken from a young woman in good health. Material: blood.

The chain's CDR3 is CSARVGTRLSYEQYF. The CDR3 coding sequence is TGCAGTGCTAGAGTGGGGACTCGACTATCCTACGAGCAGTACTTC. V gene TRBV20-1 combines with J gene TRBJ2-7, with D possibly matching TRBD2 (6 bases). The length of the CDR3 is 15 residues. V was cut by 1 base and J by 1 base, with 14 bases left in between. Germline V gene lookup returns CDR1 DFQATT and CDR2 SNEGSKA (reference sequence).